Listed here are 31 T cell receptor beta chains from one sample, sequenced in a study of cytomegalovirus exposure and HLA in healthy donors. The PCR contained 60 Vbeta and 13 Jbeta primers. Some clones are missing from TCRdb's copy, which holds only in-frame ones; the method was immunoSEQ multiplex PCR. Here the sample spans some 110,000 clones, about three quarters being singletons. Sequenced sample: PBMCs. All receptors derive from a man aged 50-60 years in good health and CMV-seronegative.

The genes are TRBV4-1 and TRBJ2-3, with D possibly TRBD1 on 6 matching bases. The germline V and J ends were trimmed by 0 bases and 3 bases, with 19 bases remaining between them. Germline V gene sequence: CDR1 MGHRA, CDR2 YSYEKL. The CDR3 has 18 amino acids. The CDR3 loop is CASSQEGGLQGETDTQYF. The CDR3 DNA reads TGCGCCAGCAGCCAAGAAGGCGGGCTACAGGGTGAAACAGATACGCAGTATTTT.

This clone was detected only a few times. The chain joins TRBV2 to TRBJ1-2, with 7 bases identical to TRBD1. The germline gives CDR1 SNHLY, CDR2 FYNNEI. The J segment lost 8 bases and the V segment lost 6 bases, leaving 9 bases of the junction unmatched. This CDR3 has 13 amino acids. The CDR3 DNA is TGTGCCAGCAGAGACGACAGGGCCTGGGGCTACACCTTC. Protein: CASRDDRAWGYTF.

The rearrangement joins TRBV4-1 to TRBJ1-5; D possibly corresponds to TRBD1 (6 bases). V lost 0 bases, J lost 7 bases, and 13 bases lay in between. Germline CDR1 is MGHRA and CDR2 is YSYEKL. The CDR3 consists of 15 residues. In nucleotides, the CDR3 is TGCGCCAGCAGCCAAGAAGGGGGAATCAGGCAGCCCCAGCATTTT. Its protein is CASSQEGGIRQPQHF.

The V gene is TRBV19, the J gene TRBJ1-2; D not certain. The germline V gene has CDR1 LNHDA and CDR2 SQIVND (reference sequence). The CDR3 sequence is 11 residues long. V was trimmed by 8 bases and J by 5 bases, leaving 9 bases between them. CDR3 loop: CASSTFYGYTF. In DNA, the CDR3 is TGTGCCAGTTCGACTTTTTATGGCTACACCTTC.

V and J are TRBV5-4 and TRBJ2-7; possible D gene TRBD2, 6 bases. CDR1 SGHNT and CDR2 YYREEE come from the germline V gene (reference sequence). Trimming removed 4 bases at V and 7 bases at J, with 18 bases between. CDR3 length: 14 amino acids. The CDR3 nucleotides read TGTGCCAGCAGCGCGGGACCTGGTTTGGGGGAGCAGTACTTC. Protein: CASSAGPGLGEQYF.

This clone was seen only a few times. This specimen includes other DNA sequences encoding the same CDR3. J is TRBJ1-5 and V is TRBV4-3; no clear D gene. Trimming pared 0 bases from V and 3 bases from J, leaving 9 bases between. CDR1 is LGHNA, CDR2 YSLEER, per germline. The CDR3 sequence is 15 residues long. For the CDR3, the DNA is TGCGCCAGCAGCCAAGATTTGGCAGACAATCAGCCCCAGCATTTT. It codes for CASSQDLADNQPQHF.

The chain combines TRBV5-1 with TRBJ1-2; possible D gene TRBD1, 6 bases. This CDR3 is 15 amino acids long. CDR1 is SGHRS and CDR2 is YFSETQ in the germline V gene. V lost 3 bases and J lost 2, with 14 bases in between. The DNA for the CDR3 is TGCGCCAGCAGCTACCGGACAGATTTAAACTATGGCTACACCTTC. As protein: CASSYRTDLNYGYTF.

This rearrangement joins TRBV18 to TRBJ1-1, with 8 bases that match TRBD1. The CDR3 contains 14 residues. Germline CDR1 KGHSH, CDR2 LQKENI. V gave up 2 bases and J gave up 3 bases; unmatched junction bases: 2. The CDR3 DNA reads TGTGCCAGCTCACCAACCAGGGGGCACACTGAAGCTTTCTTT. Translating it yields CASSPTRGHTEAFF.

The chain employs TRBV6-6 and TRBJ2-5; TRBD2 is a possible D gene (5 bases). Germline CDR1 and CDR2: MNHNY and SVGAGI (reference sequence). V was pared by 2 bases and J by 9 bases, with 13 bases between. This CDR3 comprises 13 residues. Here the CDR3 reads CASSYQAPGAQYF. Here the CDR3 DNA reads TGTGCCAGCAGTTACCAGGCCCCCGGGGCCCAGTACTTC.

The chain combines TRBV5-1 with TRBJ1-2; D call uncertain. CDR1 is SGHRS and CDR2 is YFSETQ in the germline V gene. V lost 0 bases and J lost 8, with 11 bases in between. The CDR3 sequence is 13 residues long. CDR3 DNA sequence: TGCGCCAGCAGCTTGGCATCCGGGGAAGGCTACACCTTC. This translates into CASSLASGEGYTF. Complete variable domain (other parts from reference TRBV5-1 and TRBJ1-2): KAGVTQTPRYLIKTRGQQVTLSCSPISGHRSVSWYQQTPGQGLQFLFEYFSETQRNKGNFPGRFSGRQFSNSRSEMNVSTLELGDSALYLCASSLASGEGYTFGSGTRLTVV.

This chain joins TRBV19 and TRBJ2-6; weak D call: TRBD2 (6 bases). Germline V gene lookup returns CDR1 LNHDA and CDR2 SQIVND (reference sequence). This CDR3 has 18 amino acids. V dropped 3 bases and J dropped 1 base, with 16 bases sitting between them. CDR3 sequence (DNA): TGTGCCAGTAGTATTGAGGCGGGACGGTCGTCTGGGGCCAACGTCCTGACTTTC. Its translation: CASSIEAGRSSGANVLTF.

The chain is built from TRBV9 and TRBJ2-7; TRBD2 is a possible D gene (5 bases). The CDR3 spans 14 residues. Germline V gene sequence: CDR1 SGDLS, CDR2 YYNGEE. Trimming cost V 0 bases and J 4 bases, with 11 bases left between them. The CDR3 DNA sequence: TGTGCCAGCAGCGTAGATGAGGGCCGGTACGAGCAGTACTTC. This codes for CASSVDEGRYEQYF.

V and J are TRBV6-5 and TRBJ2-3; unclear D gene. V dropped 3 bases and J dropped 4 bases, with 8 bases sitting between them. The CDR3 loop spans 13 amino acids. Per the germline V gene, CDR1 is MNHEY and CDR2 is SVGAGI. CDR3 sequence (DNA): TGTGCCAGCAGTTATACCTCAGCAGATACGCAGTATTTT. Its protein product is CASSYTSADTQYF.

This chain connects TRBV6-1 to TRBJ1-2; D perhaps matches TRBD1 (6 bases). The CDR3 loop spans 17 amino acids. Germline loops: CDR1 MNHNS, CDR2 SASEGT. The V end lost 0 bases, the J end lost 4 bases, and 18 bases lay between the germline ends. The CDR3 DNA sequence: TGTGCCAGCAGTGAAGCGGAACAGGGACATACGTTCTATGGCTACACCTTC. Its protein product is CASSEAEQGHTFYGYTF.

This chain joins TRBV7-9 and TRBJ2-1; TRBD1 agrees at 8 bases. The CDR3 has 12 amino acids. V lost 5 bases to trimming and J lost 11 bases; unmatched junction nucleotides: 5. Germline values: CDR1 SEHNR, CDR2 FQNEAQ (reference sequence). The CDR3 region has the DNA TGTGCCAGCAGCCAAGGACAGGGACAGCAGTTCTTC. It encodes CASSQGQGQQFF.

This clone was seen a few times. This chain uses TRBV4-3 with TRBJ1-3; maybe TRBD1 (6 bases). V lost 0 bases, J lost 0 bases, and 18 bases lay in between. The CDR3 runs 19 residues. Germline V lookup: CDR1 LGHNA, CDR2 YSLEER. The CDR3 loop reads CASSQDRSGGQSSGNTIYF. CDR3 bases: TGCGCCAGCAGCCAAGATCGGTCGGGGGGCCAATCCTCTGGAAACACCATATATTTT.

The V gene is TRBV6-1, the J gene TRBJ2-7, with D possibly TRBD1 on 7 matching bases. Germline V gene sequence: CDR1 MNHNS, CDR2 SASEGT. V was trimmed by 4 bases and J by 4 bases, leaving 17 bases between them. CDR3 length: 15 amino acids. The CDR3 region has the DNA TGTGCCAGCAGTGCCTGGAGGGGGCTCCAGTACGAGCAGTACTTC. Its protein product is CASSAWRGLQYEQYF.

In DNA, the CDR3 is TGCGCCAGCAGCCAACTAGGGACAGTACAAGAGACCCAGTACTTC. Translated, it gives CASSQLGTVQETQYF. The rearrangement uses TRBV5-1 and TRBJ2-5; 7 nucleotides agree with TRBD1. The CDR3 consists of 15 residues. V shed 4 bases, J shed 2 bases, and the junction held 8 bases outside the gene matches. From germline, CDR1 is SGHRS and CDR2 YFSETQ.

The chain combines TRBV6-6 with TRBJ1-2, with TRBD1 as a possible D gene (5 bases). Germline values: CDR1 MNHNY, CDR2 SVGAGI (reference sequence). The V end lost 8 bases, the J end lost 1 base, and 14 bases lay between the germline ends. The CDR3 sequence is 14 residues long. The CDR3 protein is CASAGTGGNYGYTF. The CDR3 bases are TGTGCCAGCGCCGGGACGGGGGGTAACTATGGCTACACCTTC.

The chain's CDR3 is CASSPGTGTGKNIQYF. Here the CDR3 DNA reads TGTGCCAGCAGCCCCGGGACTGGGACGGGAAAAAACATTCAGTACTTC. The rearrangement uses TRBV7-8 and TRBJ2-4; D might be TRBD2 (6 bases). CDR1 and CDR2 (germline): SGHVS, FQNEAQ. With 5 bases removed from V and 4 bases from J, the gap between germline ends came to 18 bases. There are 16 residues in the CDR3.

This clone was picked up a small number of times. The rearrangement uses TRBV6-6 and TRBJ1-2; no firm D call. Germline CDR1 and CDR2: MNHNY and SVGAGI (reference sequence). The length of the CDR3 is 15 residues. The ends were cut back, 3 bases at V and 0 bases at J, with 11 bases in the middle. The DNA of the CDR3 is TGTGCCAGCAGTTATGTCCAGACTCCTAACTATGGCTACACCTTC. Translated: CASSYVQTPNYGYTF.

The CDR3 sequence is CASSPTGWNEKLFF. In nucleotides, the CDR3 is TGCGCCAGCAGCCCGACAGGGTGGAATGAAAAACTGTTTTTT. V is TRBV4-1 and J is TRBJ1-4; the match to TRBD1 covers 7 bases. V lost 4 bases and J lost 5; bases outside the gene matches: 4. The CDR3 has 14 amino acids. Germline CDR1 MGHRA, CDR2 YSYEKL.

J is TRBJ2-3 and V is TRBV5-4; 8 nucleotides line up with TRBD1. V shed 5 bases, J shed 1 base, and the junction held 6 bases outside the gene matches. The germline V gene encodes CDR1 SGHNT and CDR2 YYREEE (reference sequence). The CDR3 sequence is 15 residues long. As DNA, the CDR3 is TGTGCCAGCAGTACTGACAGGGGACGCACAGATACGCAGTATTTT. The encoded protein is CASSTDRGRTDTQYF. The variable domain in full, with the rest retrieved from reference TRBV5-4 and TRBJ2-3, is ETGVTQSPTHLIKTRGQQVTLRCSSQSGHNTVSWYQQALGQGPQFIFQYYREEENGRGNFPPRFSGLQFPNYSSELNVNALELDDSALYLCASSTDRGRTDTQYFGPGTRLTVL.

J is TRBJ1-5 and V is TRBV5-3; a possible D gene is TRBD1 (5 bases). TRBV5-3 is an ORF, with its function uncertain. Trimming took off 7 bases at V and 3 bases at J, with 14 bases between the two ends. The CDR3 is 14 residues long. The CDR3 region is CARQGAGINQPQHF. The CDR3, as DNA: TGTGCCAGACAAGGGGCAGGGATCAATCAGCCCCAGCATTTT.

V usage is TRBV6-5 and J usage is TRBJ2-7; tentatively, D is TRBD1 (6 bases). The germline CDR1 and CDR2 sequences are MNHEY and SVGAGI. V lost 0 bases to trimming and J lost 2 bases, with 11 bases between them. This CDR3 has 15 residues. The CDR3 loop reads CASSYSNRDPYEQYF. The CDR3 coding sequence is TGTGCCAGCAGTTACTCGAACAGGGACCCCTACGAGCAGTACTTC.

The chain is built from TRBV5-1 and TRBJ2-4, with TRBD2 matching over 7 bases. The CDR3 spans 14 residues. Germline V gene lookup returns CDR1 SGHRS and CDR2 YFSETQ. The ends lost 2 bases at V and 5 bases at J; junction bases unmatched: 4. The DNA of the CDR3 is TGCGCCAGCAGCTTCGCTAGCGGACAAAACATTCAGTACTTC. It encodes CASSFASGQNIQYF.

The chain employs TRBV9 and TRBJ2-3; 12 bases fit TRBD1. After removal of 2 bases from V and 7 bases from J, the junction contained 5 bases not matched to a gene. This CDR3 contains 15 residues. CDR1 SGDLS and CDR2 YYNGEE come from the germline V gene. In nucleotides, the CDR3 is TGTGCCAGCAGCGTGACCGGGACAGGGGGCAATACGCAGTATTTT. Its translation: CASSVTGTGGNTQYF.

The CDR3 protein is CASSLKTSGDTQYF. CDR3 coding DNA: TGCGCCAGCAGCTTGAAGACTAGTGGGGATACGCAGTATTTT. The chain is built from TRBV5-1 and TRBJ2-3; TRBD2 might be the D (6 bases). Germline values: CDR1 SGHRS, CDR2 YFSETQ. CDR3 length: 14 amino acids. V gave up 1 base and J gave up 6 bases, with 12 bases separating them.

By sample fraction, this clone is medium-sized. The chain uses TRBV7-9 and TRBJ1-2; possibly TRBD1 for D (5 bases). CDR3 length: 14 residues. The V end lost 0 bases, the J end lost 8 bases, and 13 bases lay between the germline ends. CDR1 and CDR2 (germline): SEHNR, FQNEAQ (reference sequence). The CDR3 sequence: CASSLAATGDGYTF. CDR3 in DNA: TGTGCCAGCAGCTTAGCGGCGACGGGGGACGGCTACACCTTC.

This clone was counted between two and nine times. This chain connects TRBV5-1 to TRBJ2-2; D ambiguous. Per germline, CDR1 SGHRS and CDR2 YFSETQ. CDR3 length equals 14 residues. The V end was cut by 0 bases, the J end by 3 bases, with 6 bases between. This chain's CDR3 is CASSLEQYTGELFF. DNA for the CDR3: TGCGCCAGCAGCTTGGAACAGTACACCGGGGAGCTGTTTTTT.

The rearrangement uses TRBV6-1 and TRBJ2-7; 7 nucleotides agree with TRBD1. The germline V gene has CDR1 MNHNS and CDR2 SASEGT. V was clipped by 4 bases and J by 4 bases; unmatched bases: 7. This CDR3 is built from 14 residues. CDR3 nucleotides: TGTGCCAGCAGTGGCCTTGGACAGGTGTACGAGCAGTACTTC. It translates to CASSGLGQVYEQYF.